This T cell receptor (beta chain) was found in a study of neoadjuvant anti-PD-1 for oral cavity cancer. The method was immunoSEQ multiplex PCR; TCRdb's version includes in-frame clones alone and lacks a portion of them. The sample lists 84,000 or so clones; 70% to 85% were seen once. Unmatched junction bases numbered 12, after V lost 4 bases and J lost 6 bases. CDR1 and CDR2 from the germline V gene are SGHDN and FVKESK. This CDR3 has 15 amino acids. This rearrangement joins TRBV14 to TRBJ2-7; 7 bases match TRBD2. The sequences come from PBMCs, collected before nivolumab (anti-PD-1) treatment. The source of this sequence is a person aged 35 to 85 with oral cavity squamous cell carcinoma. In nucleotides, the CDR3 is TGTGCCAGCAGCCGCGACAGTGTTTGGACTAGCGAGCAGTACTTC. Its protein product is CASSRDSVWTSEQYF.